Reported below is one TCR beta chain. This sequence may be a read error, since a much larger clone differs from it by one base. The CDR3 sequence is 16 residues long. Germline V CDR1 and CDR2: MNHEY, SVGAGI. The sample comes from a study of early T cells in non-severe SARS-CoV-2 infection. Each CDR3 protein is one row after TCRdb ran MiXCR on the 5' RACE reads. Here the sample spans more than 90,000 distinct CDR3 sequences, over 10% being singletons. This sequence was found in an adult who was a healthcare worker with PCR-confirmed SARS-CoV-2 infection or an uninfected control (not recorded which). The V and J genes are TRBV6-5 and TRBJ1-3; 9 bases are shared with TRBD1. Sequences were obtained from whole blood. CDR3 DNA: TGTGCCAGCAGTCGAGGGGGACAGGGTCAGGGAAACATCATATATTTT. Its protein product is CASSRGGQGQGNIIYF.